Below are 22 T cell receptor beta chains sequenced from a single sample in a study of blood T cell repertoires in COVID-19. Assay used: immunoSEQ multiplex PCR; TCRdb lists only in-frame clones, some missing. The repertoire holds around 130,000 clones, with 84% as singletons. Sequenced: peripheral blood. The receptors were gathered from a woman aged 55-70 years with acute or convalescent COVID-19.

The chain couples TRBV6-2 or TRBV6-3 to TRBJ1-6; D perhaps matches TRBD1 (6 bases). CDR3 length: 17 amino acids. V was trimmed by 2 bases and J by 4 bases, leaving 15 bases between them. Germline loops: CDR1 MNHEY, CDR2 SVGEGT. As DNA, the CDR3 is TGTGCCAGCAGTTACATCAGGGGTCTGGATTATAATTCACCCCTCCACTTT. Translation: CASSYIRGLDYNSPLHF.

The V call is TRBV27, the J call TRBJ1-1, with TRBD1 matching 7 bases. V lost 6 bases to trimming and J lost 9 bases; unmatched junction nucleotides: 16. The CDR3 loop spans 15 amino acids. Looked up from germline, CDR1 is MNHEY and CDR2 is SMNVEV (reference sequence). The DNA of the CDR3 is TGTGCCAGCAGAGGGGGCCGCCGGCCAGGCGTTCAAGCTTTCTTT. This codes for CASRGGRRPGVQAFF.

The rearrangement links TRBV10-1 to TRBJ1-3; the D is unclear. Germline values: CDR1 WNHNN, CDR2 SYGVQD (reference sequence). The CDR3 is made up of 15 amino acids. Deletions cut 2 bases from V and 2 bases from J, with 10 bases between. CDR3 sequence: CASSEAVGAGNTIYF. CDR3 bases: TGCGCCAGCAGTGAGGCTGTCGGGGCTGGAAACACCATATATTTT.

This chain uses TRBV11-2 with TRBJ2-2; D possibly corresponds to TRBD2 (5 bases). The CDR3 extends over 15 amino acids. Trimming removed 7 bases at V and 0 bases at J, with 12 bases between. Germline assignment: CDR1 SGHAT and CDR2 FQNNGV. In DNA form, the CDR3 reads TGTGCCAGCACCCCCGGAGGCTCGAACACCGGGGAGCTGTTTTTT. It yields the protein CASTPGGSNTGELFF.

This clone was seen just once. The chain uses TRBV7-9 and TRBJ1-1, with 7 bases matching TRBD1. This CDR3 comprises 12 residues. Germline CDR1 reads SEHNR; CDR2 reads FQNEAQ (reference sequence). Unmatched junction bases numbered 4, after V lost 5 bases and J lost 7 bases. For the CDR3, the DNA is TGTGCCAGCAGCCAGACAGGGTTTGAAGCTTTCTTT. Residues: CASSQTGFEAFF.

The chain joins TRBV19 to TRBJ1-3; D unclear. The germline V and J ends were trimmed by 5 bases and 4 bases, with 12 bases remaining between them. CDR3 length: 14 residues. The germline V gene has CDR1 LNHDA and CDR2 SQIVND (reference sequence). The CDR3 sequence: CASSSGGRGNTIYF. CDR3 in DNA: TGTGCCAGTAGTTCCGGAGGGCGGGGAAACACCATATATTTT.

The chain carries TRBV25-1 and TRBJ1-1, with D hard to call. Germline CDR1 reads MGHDK; CDR2 reads SYGVNS. This CDR3 is built from 11 residues. V lost 6 bases to trimming and J lost 4 bases, with 6 bases between them. The CDR3 sequence is CASRRATEAFF. DNA for the CDR3: TGTGCCAGCAGGCGGGCCACTGAAGCTTTCTTT. The variable domain in full, with the rest retrieved from reference TRBV25-1 and TRBJ1-1, is EADIYQTPRYLVIGTGKKITLECSQTMGHDKMYWYQQDPGMELHLIHYSYGVNSTEKGDLSSESTVSRIRTEHFPLTLESARPSHTSQYLCASRRATEAFFGQGTRLTVV.

The count of this clone is one. The chain has TRBV15 and TRBJ1-2, with D perhaps TRBD1 (6 bases). Germline V gives CDR1 LNHNV, CDR2 YYDKDF (reference sequence). The CDR3 loop spans 13 amino acids. V shed 11 bases and J shed 1 base, with 14 bases lying between them. The CDR3 coding sequence is TGTGCCGCAGGACAGCTAGATAACTATGGCTACACCTTC. Its protein product is CAAGQLDNYGYTF.

The J gene is TRBJ2-3, the V gene TRBV5-1; D gene uncertain. Trimming left V 3 bases short and J 9 bases short, with 11 bases between. Germline V gene lookup returns CDR1 SGHRS and CDR2 YFSETQ. This CDR3 comprises 12 residues. CDR3 in amino acids: CASSSAARTQYF. In DNA form, the CDR3 reads TGCGCCAGCAGCTCCGCGGCTAGAACGCAGTATTTT.

V usage is TRBV5-1 and J usage is TRBJ2-1; TRBD2 matches 8 bases. With V trimmed by 6 bases and J by 7 bases, 9 bases remained unmatched. CDR1 is SGHRS and CDR2 is YFSETQ in the germline V gene. CDR3 length: 14 residues. The CDR3 protein is CASTLTGGPNEQFF. The CDR3 coding sequence is TGCGCCAGCACTTTAACGGGGGGGCCTAATGAGCAGTTCTTC.

The chain is built from TRBV5-1 and TRBJ1-1; maybe TRBD1 (5 bases). Trimming cost V 1 base and J 4 bases, with 11 bases left between them. Germline values: CDR1 SGHRS, CDR2 YFSETQ. This CDR3 has 14 residues. The CDR3 reads CASSLTGTFTEAFF. The DNA for the CDR3 is TGCGCCAGCAGCTTGACAGGTACATTCACTGAAGCTTTCTTT.

V usage is TRBV19 and J usage is TRBJ2-3, with 7 bases fitting TRBD2. This CDR3 has 15 residues. V lost 6 bases, J lost 2 bases, and 8 bases stayed unmatched. Germline CDR1 reads LNHDA; CDR2 reads SQIVND (reference sequence). Written as DNA, the CDR3 is TGTGCCAGTAGGCTTGATAGCGGGCTCACAGATACGCAGTATTTT. Translation gives CASRLDSGLTDTQYF.

This clone was seen more than once but under ten times. This chain joins TRBV3-1 (or the pseudogene TRBV3-2) and TRBJ1-2, with D possibly being TRBD1 (5 bases). Germline values: CDR1 LGHDT, CDR2 YNNKEL (reference sequence). The CDR3 is made up of 15 amino acids. The V end was cut by 0 bases, the J end by 7 bases, with 15 bases between. The CDR3 bases are TGTGCCAGCAGCCAAGATACGGCAGGGCGGCGTGGCTACACCTTC. Amino acids: CASSQDTAGRRGYTF.

V gene TRBV19 combines with J gene TRBJ1-4; D is perhaps TRBD1 (5 bases). Germline lookup yields CDR1 LNHDA and CDR2 SQIVND (reference sequence). Trimming left V 2 bases short and J 5 bases short, with 12 bases between. The CDR3 covers 15 residues. DNA for the CDR3: TGTGCCAGTAGTATACCCGCGGGGCACAATGAAAAACTGTTTTTT. It yields the protein CASSIPAGHNEKLFF.

There are a few counts of this clone. The chain recombines TRBV19 with TRBJ2-1; 7 bases fit TRBD2. Germline V CDR1 and CDR2: LNHDA, SQIVND (reference sequence). With 3 bases clipped from V and 10 bases from J, the junction kept 6 bases outside the gene matches. The CDR3 sequence is 13 residues long. The CDR3 nucleotides are TGTGCCAGTAGTATCCCGACTAGCCGCGAGCAGTTCTTC. Its translation: CASSIPTSREQFF.

This clone was counted a single time. The chain uses TRBV2 and TRBJ2-7; TRBD1 aligns across 8 bases. The CDR3 extends over 13 amino acids. V trimming: 8 bases; J trimming: 1 base; junction bases outside the gene matches: 4. Germline loops: CDR1 SNHLY, CDR2 FYNNEI. The DNA of the CDR3 is TGTGCCAGCCTTGGACAGGGATCCTACGAGCAGTACGTC. This encodes CASLGQGSYEQYV.

The rearrangement uses TRBV14 and TRBJ1-1; D gene unclear. Trimming pared 2 bases from V and 1 base from J, leaving 14 bases between. The CDR3 length is 16 residues. Per germline, CDR1 SGHDN and CDR2 FVKESK. CDR3 DNA sequence: TGTGCCAGCAGCCAAAATCAATTTACTCCGAACACTGAAGCTTTCTTT. Translation: CASSQNQFTPNTEAFF.

The chain employs TRBV3-1 (or the pseudogene TRBV3-2) and TRBJ1-5; D unclear. CDR3 length: 17 residues. CDR1 is LGHDT and CDR2 is YNNKEL in the germline V gene (reference sequence). V shed 0 bases and J shed 5 bases, with 17 bases lying between them. CDR3 nucleotides: TGTGCCAGCAGCCAAGATTTGAATTTGGCCTCCGATCAGCCCCAGCATTTT. Its protein product is CASSQDLNLASDQPQHF.

The rearrangement uses TRBV7-9 and TRBJ1-5; no definite D call. The CDR3 runs to 15 residues. V was clipped by 2 bases and J by 6 bases, with 14 bases between them. Germline CDR1 SEHNR, CDR2 FQNEAQ (reference sequence). The DNA for the CDR3 is TGTGCCAGCAGCTTAAGTCTTGTGGAGGGTCAGCCCCAGCATTTT. This sequence encodes CASSLSLVEGQPQHF.

Only one count was recorded for this clone. This chain uses TRBV19 with TRBJ2-7, with 16 bases identical to TRBD2. Germline V gene data show CDR1 as LNHDA and CDR2 as SQIVND (reference sequence). CDR3 length: 18 residues. With 4 bases clipped from V and 0 bases from J, the junction kept 6 bases outside the gene matches. DNA of the CDR3: TGTGCCAGTAGTAAGGGACTAGCGGGGGGGAAGAGCTCCTACGAGCAGTACGTC. Its translation is CASSKGLAGGKSSYEQYV.

This rearrangement joins TRBV27 to TRBJ1-2; 11 bases align to TRBD1. The CDR3 runs to 16 residues. V lost 6 bases to trimming and J lost 7 bases; unmatched junction nucleotides: 13. Germline lookup yields CDR1 MNHEY and CDR2 SMNVEV (reference sequence). The DNA for the CDR3 is TGTGCCAGCAGCTCCAGGACAGGGGGCTTCCTCTTTGGCTACACCTTC. Amino acid sequence: CASSSRTGGFLFGYTF.

The chain employs TRBV5-1 and TRBJ2-5; D is perhaps TRBD2 (6 bases). CDR3 length: 15 amino acids. The V end was cut by 0 bases, the J end by 3 bases, with 12 bases between. The germline CDR1 and CDR2 sequences are SGHRS and YFSETQ. The CDR3 spells CASSLGRLGEETQYF. The CDR3 nucleotides read TGCGCCAGCAGCTTGGGGCGACTAGGGGAAGAGACCCAGTACTTC. Full variable domain (remainder filled in from reference TRBV5-1 and TRBJ2-5): KAGVTQTPRYLIKTRGQQVTLSCSPISGHRSVSWYQQTPGQGLQFLFEYFSETQRNKGNFPGRFSGRQFSNSRSEMNVSTLELGDSALYLCASSLGRLGEETQYFGPGTRLLVL.